Listed below are T cell receptor beta chains from one sample, sequenced in a study of cytomegalovirus exposure and HLA in healthy donors. TCRdb's copy holds only in-frame clones and misses some; the assay was immunoSEQ multiplex PCR. The table shows roughly 150,000 clones, with approximately 73% occurring only once. Sequenced: PBMCs. These receptor sequences come from a woman aged 18-29 years in good health and CMV-seropositive. Both conserved end residues are part of each CDR3. D genes are given only for firm matches. Part of the rows lack a size; the others show once, few, many or a class for expanded clones.

>TRBJ2-5|TRBV28|.|TRBD1
TGTGCCAGCAGTTACCGGACAGGGACGGAGACCCAGTACTTC
CASSYRTGTETQYF
>TRBJ1-1|TRBV10-3|.|TRBD1
TGTGCCATCAGTGAGCGCACAGGGGGTGAAGCTTTCTTT
CAISERTGGEAFF
>TRBJ2-1|TRBV5-1|.|TRBD2
TGCGCCAGCAGCTTGCCTAGCGGGGCCTACAATGAGCAGTTCTTC
CASSLPSGAYNEQFF
>TRBJ2-7|TRBV4-3|.|TRBD1
TGCGCCAGCAGCCAAGGGACAGGGTACTCCTACGAGCAGTACTTC
CASSQGTGYSYEQYF
>TRBJ2-3|TRBV18|.|.
TGTGCCAGCTCATCGGAACAGGAGACAGATACGCAGTATTTT
CASSSEQETDTQYF
>TRBJ1-1|TRBV27|.|.
TGTGCCAGCAGTGTTTCGGACAGTGTTTACCGGAACACTGAAGCTTTCTTT
CASSVSDSVYRNTEAFF
>TRBJ2-6|TRBV5-4|once|.
TGTGCCAGCAGCTCCCTAATGTCCTCTGGGGCCAACGTCCTGACTTTC
CASSSLMSSGANVLTF
>TRBJ1-3|TRBV12-5|.|TRBD1
TGTGCTAGTGGTTTTAACAGGGGCGACTCTGGAAACACCATATATTTT
CASGFNRGDSGNTIYF
>TRBJ1-4|TRBV4-2|few|TRBD1
TGTGCCAGCAGCGCCGTTGGGACAGGGGGCCAAAAACTGTTTTTT
CASSAVGTGGQKLFF
>TRBJ1-2|TRBV6-5|.|.
TGTGCCAGCAGTTACGGACAGTCGCGTGGCTACACCTTC
CASSYGQSRGYTF
>TRBJ1-6|TRBV27|.|.
TGTGCCAGCAGTTTGGGGGGTACACCCCTCCACTTT
CASSLGGTPLHF
>TRBJ1-2|TRBV4-1|.|TRBD1
TGCGCCAGCAGCCTGATACCGGACAGGAATGATGGCTACACCTTC
CASSLIPDRNDGYTF
>TRBJ2-5|TRBV7-8|.|.
TGTGCCAGCAGCTTAGGGGCAGATCAAGAGACCCAGTACTTC
CASSLGADQETQYF
>TRBJ1-6|TRBV2|once|.
TGTGCCAGCAGTGGACACCGTTATAATTCACCCCTCCACTTT
CASSGHRYNSPLHF
>TRBJ2-4|TRBV4-3|.|TRBD1
TGCGCCAGCAGCCAAGATTCGGGACAGTCAGACATTCAGTACTTC
CASSQDSGQSDIQYF
>TRBJ1-4|TRBV6-1|few|.
TGTGCCAGCAGTGAGTACAGTAATGAAAAACTGTTTTTT
CASSEYSNEKLFF
>TRBJ2-3|TRBV7-2|few|.
TGTGCCAGCATTGTAGTTTCCAGCACAGATACGCAGTATTTT
CASIVVSSTDTQYF
>TRBJ1-2|TRBV6-1|few|TRBD1
TGTGCCAGCAGTGACCTAAGCGGACAGGGGCTAAGCTATGGCTACACCTTC
CASSDLSGQGLSYGYTF
>TRBJ2-3|TRBV5-1|.|.
TGCGCCAGCGGGACTAGCACAGATACGCAGTATTTT
CASGTSTDTQYF
>TRBJ2-5|TRBV30|.|TRBD1
TGTGCCTGGAGCCAAACGGGACAGGGGCAAGAGACCCAGTACTTC
CAWSQTGQGQETQYF
>TRBJ1-3|TRBV7-2|.|.
TGTGCCAGCAGCTTAGTGATGGGCCACACCATATATTTT
CASSLVMGHTIYF
>TRBJ1-4|TRBV6-1|.|TRBD1
TGTGCCAGCAGTGATACTCCGGGACAGGGGCTTGAAAAACTGTTTTTT
CASSDTPGQGLEKLFF
>TRBJ1-2|TRBV6-5|once|TRBD1
TGTGCCAGCAGCCTTAATCAGGGGGCGGGTGGCTACACCTTC
CASSLNQGAGGYTF
>TRBJ2-6|TRBV7-2|.|.
TGTGCCAGCAGCTTAGCGGGGAGCTCTGGGGCCAACGTCCTGACTTTC
CASSLAGSSGANVLTF
>TRBJ1-6|TRBV2|.|TRBD1
TGTGCCAGCATTCTCCAGGGGGGTTCACCCCTCCACTTT
CASILQGGSPLHF
>TRBJ1-2|TRBV28|few|.
TGTGCCAGCAGTCCCGCGAAAACAGGAATCACCTTC
CASSPAKTGITF
>TRBJ2-5|TRBV11-2|.|TRBD1
TGTGCCAGCAGCCGTGGACAGGGGGAGACCCAGTACTTC
CASSRGQGETQYF
>TRBJ2-7|TRBV5-6|once|TRBD2
TGTGCCAGCAGCTTGCTACGGGGGGAGCCCTACGAGCAGTACTTC
CASSLLRGEPYEQYF
>TRBJ2-3|TRBV10-3|.|TRBD2
TGTGCCACAACTAGCGGGGCCCACCTCGTCGACACAGATACGCAGTATTTT
CATTSGAHLVDTDTQYF
>TRBJ2-4|TRBV28|.|TRBD2
TGTGCCAGCACGGGGGGGTCGGCCAAAAACATTCAGTACTTC
CASTGGSAKNIQYF
>TRBJ2-7|TRBV6-1|.|TRBD1
TGTGCCAGCAGCCGACAGGGGGCTGGGTACGAGCAGTACTTC
CASSRQGAGYEQYF
>TRBJ2-7|TRBV15|once|TRBD1
TGTGCCACCAGGCGGGACAGGGGAACCTACGAGCAGTACTTC
CATRRDRGTYEQYF
>TRBJ1-6|TRBV4-3|once|TRBD1
TGCGCCAGCAGCCAAGAGCTCATGGGACAGGGGGACCCAGGTTCACCCCTCCACTTT
CASSQELMGQGDPGSPLHF
>TRBJ2-7|TRBV4-3|once|TRBD1
TGCGCCAGCAGCCTGATACAGGGGGCAGTGGGGGAGCAGTACTTC
CASSLIQGAVGEQYF
>TRBJ1-1|TRBV6-1|.|.
TGTGCCAGCAGTGAAGAGACAGTCGATGAAGCTTTCTTT
CASSEETVDEAFF
>TRBJ1-2|TRBV27|.|TRBD1
TGTGCCAGCAGTGCTGGGACAGGGGGTTACTATGGCTACACCTTC
CASSAGTGGYYGYTF